This T cell receptor (beta chain) is from a study of blood T cell repertoires in COVID-19. Study in general: Both acute and convalescent COVID-19 samples were obtained from the United States, Italy and Spain. PBMCs, B-cell-depleted T cells, or T cells were the source of the cDNA or gDNA that made up the material.

As originally analysed: Amplifying reference gene primers gave estimates of nucleated cell counts. Clones were read by immunoSEQ multiplex PCR, and TCRdb kept only the in-frame ones, dropping some. The V and J calls and clone size come from that table; D and trimming were worked out from the DNA. The profile covers around 240,000 clones, with about 80% appearing a single time and 7.4% taken by the ten largest. CDR1 and CDR2 (germline): LNHDA, SQIVND (reference sequence). The CDR3 length is 14 residues. V dropped 10 bases and J dropped 7; count of bases not matched to a gene: 13. Input material: peripheral blood. This receptor was taken from a woman in her forties or fifties with acute or convalescent COVID-19. The rearrangement joins TRBV19 to TRBJ2-1; 7 nucleotides line up with TRBD1. CDR3 region: CATIRDRRENEQFF. For the CDR3, the DNA is TGTGCCACTATCCGGGACAGAAGAGAAAATGAGCAGTTCTTC.